Following are 19 T cell receptor beta chains from one sample sequenced in a study of early T cells in non-severe SARS-CoV-2 infection. TCRdb re-analysed the 5' RACE reads in MiXCR, keeping a single row per CDR3 protein. Among more than 25,000 distinct CDR3 sequences, 5.5% to 7% were seen once, and the ten largest hold over 10%. Sequenced input: whole blood. These TCRs come from an adult who was a healthcare worker with PCR-confirmed SARS-CoV-2 infection or an uninfected control (not recorded which).

The chain employs TRBV15 and TRBJ2-4; D is undetermined. V gave up 0 bases and J gave up 9 bases, with 9 bases separating them. Germline V lookup: CDR1 LNHNV, CDR2 YYDKDF (reference sequence). The CDR3 is 13 residues long. DNA of the CDR3: TGTGCCACCAGCAGAGAGGCACCCAGCATTCAGTACTTC. Translated: CATSREAPSIQYF.

In this sample, this clonotype turned up many times. The V and J genes are TRBV7-8 and TRBJ1-3; D gene ambiguous. The CDR3 spans 12 residues. Per the germline V gene, CDR1 is SGHVS and CDR2 is FQNEAQ. V lost 5 bases to trimming and J lost 3 bases, with 5 bases between them. The DNA for the CDR3 is TGTGCCAGCAGCCGCCTTGGAAACACCATATATTTT. The encoded protein is CASSRLGNTIYF.

This clonotype was picked up many times. This sequence joins TRBV6-2 or TRBV6-3 and TRBJ2-7, with 9 bases matching TRBD1. The V and J ends lost 5 bases and 5 bases, in that order; junction bases with no gene match: 10. CDR3 length equals 15 residues. Germline V gene data show CDR1 as MNHEY and CDR2 as SVGEGT. This CDR3 reads CASSPAGQGRNEQYF. As DNA, the CDR3 is TGTGCCAGCAGTCCCGCCGGACAGGGGAGGAACGAGCAGTACTTC.

In this sample, this clonotype turned up many times. The J gene is TRBJ1-1, the V gene TRBV29-1, with a tentative D call TRBD1 (6 bases). V was trimmed by 7 bases and J by 0 bases, leaving 6 bases between them. The CDR3 spans 11 residues. Germline CDR1 is SQVTM and CDR2 is ANQGSEA. CDR3 in amino acids: CSGTVNTEAFF. The CDR3, as DNA: TGCAGCGGGACAGTGAACACTGAAGCTTTCTTT.

Many counts were recorded for this clonotype. V gene TRBV2 combines with J gene TRBJ2-7; TRBD2 matches 7 bases. V gave up 6 bases and J gave up 1 base; unmatched junction bases: 6. The CDR3 is 14 amino acids. Per germline, CDR1 SNHLY and CDR2 FYNNEI. CDR3 loop: CASSVGTTSYEQYF. Here the CDR3 DNA reads TGTGCCAGCAGCGTCGGGACTACGTCCTACGAGCAGTACTTC.

This clonotype appeared many times. The V call is TRBV7-9, the J call TRBJ1-3; D not resolved. Per germline, CDR1 SEHNR and CDR2 FQNEAQ (reference sequence). The CDR3 is 18 residues long. V was pared by 4 bases and J by 0 bases, with 19 bases between. The CDR3 bases are TGTGCCAGCAGCTCACCGGGAAAGGCTAAGGGCTCTGGAAACACCATATATTTT. This encodes CASSSPGKAKGSGNTIYF.

The rearrangement uses TRBV7-2 and TRBJ2-2; 8 nucleotides align to TRBD2. V dropped 7 bases and J dropped 0; count of bases not matched to a gene: 19. CDR1 and CDR2 (germline): SGHTA, FQGNSA. CDR3 length equals 20 residues. In nucleotides, the CDR3 is TGTGCCAGCATCCCTCTATCGGGGAGCGGGGGAACCTCGAACACCGGGGAGCTGTTTTTT. It is translated as CASIPLSGSGGTSNTGELFF.

This clonotype came up a few times. The J gene is TRBJ1-2, the V gene TRBV7-2; no clear D gene. The CDR3 runs 15 residues. Germline V CDR1 and CDR2: SGHTA, FQGNSA. Trimming shortened V by 1 base and J by 0 bases, and 9 bases separated the two germline ends. CDR3 in amino acids: CASSLDSGANYGYTF. The CDR3 region has the DNA TGTGCCAGCAGCTTAGATTCCGGGGCTAACTATGGCTACACCTTC.

This clonotype was counted at least ten times. The V call is TRBV27, the J call TRBJ1-6; D remains ambiguous. This CDR3 is 15 amino acids long. Between the trimmed V and J ends, which lost 4 bases and 2 bases, there was a span of 9 bases. CDR1 MNHEY and CDR2 SMNVEV come from the germline V gene (reference sequence). In nucleotides, the CDR3 is TGTGCCAGCAGTTCAGACCGGCCCTATAATTCACCCCTCCACTTT. Encoded protein: CASSSDRPYNSPLHF.

This clonotype was observed a handful of times. The gene calls are TRBV28 and TRBJ1-1; the D gene is possibly TRBD1 (6 bases). The CDR3 consists of 14 residues. CDR1 MDHEN and CDR2 SYDVKM come from the germline V gene. The V and J ends lost 3 bases and 4 bases respectively, with 12 bases between them. CDR3 nucleotides: TGTGCCAGCAGTTTTTATCAGGGGTTCACTGAAGCTTTCTTT. Translation: CASSFYQGFTEAFF.

The sample holds a few counts of this clonotype. V gene TRBV6-2 or TRBV6-3 combines with J gene TRBJ1-2; D gene uncertain. V lost 5 bases and J lost 0, with 13 bases in between. Germline V gives CDR1 MNHEY, CDR2 SVGEGT. The CDR3 extends over 15 amino acids. In nucleotides, the CDR3 is TGTGCCAGCAGTCCCCCAGCGGCGACTAACTATGGCTACACCTTC. Amino acids: CASSPPAATNYGYTF.

This clonotype was seen many times. As DNA, the CDR3 is TGCAGTGCTAGAGCAGGGTCTACCGGGGAGCTGTTTTTT. Its translation is CSARAGSTGELFF. The chain has TRBV20-1 and TRBJ2-2, with D perhaps TRBD1 (5 bases). The CDR3 has 13 residues. Trimming took off 1 base at V and 5 bases at J, with 8 bases between the two ends. Per germline, CDR1 DFQATT and CDR2 SNEGSKA (reference sequence).

This chain joins TRBV5-1 and TRBJ1-3; 9 positions agree with TRBD1. Trimming cost V 4 bases and J 4 bases; bases outside gene matches: 9. Germline CDR1 and CDR2: SGHRS and YFSETQ. The CDR3 has 16 residues. This chain's CDR3 is CASSREQGARGNTIYF. CDR3 DNA sequence: TGCGCCAGCAGCAGGGAACAGGGGGCGAGAGGAAACACCATATATTTT.

This clonotype was counted at least ten times. CDR3 coding DNA: TGTGCCAGTAGTACTCCGGGACGGGACTATGGCTACACCTTC. Its protein is CASSTPGRDYGYTF. This chain connects TRBV19 to TRBJ1-2; D might be TRBD1 (5 bases). V was pared by 4 bases and J by 3 bases, with 12 bases between. CDR1 and CDR2 (germline): LNHDA, SQIVND (reference sequence). The CDR3 is 14 amino acids.

This clonotype has at least ten counts. The chain uses TRBV7-3 and TRBJ2-5, with D maybe TRBD2 (6 bases). CDR1 is SGHTA and CDR2 is FQGTGA in the germline V gene. V lost 4 bases to trimming and J lost 5 bases, with 11 bases between them. The CDR3 runs 13 residues. The CDR3 here is CASSYGGRETQYF. The CDR3 nucleotides are TGTGCCAGCAGCTATGGAGGGCGGGAGACCCAGTACTTC. The whole variable domain, remainder taken from reference TRBV7-3 and TRBJ2-5, is GAGVSQTPSNKVTEKGKYVELRCDPISGHTALYWYRQSLGQGPEFLIYFQGTGAADDSGLPNDRFFAVRPEGSVSTLKIQRTERGDSAVYLCASSYGGRETQYFGPGTRLLVL.

Many counts were recorded for this clonotype. V and J are TRBV5-1 and TRBJ1-1; 9 nucleotides match TRBD1. Germline V lookup: CDR1 SGHRS, CDR2 YFSETQ. The CDR3 loop spans 15 amino acids. V lost 4 bases to trimming and J lost 4 bases; unmatched junction nucleotides: 8. This CDR3 is CASSPIGTGSTEAFF. The CDR3 DNA sequence: TGCGCCAGCAGCCCCATTGGGACAGGGTCCACTGAAGCTTTCTTT.

A few counts support this clonotype. The chain couples TRBV7-9 to TRBJ1-6; D is undetermined. The V gene's germline CDR1 is SEHNR and CDR2 FQNEAQ (reference sequence). The CDR3 is 17 residues long. Trimming stripped 5 bases from V and 0 bases from J, with 14 bases between. The chain's CDR3 is CASSAEEMPSYNSPLHF. The CDR3 DNA is TGTGCCAGCAGCGCCGAGGAGATGCCCTCCTATAATTCACCCCTCCACTTT.

Ten or more counts support this clonotype. The chain couples TRBV4-3 to TRBJ2-1; 8 bases map to TRBD2. Unmatched junction bases numbered 3, after V lost 1 base and J lost 4 bases. The CDR3 extends over 15 amino acids. Germline assignment: CDR1 LGHNA and CDR2 YSLEER. CDR3 loop: CASSQGSGGYNEQFF. The CDR3 DNA is TGCGCCAGCAGCCAAGGGTCGGGGGGGTACAATGAGCAGTTCTTC.

This clonotype was recorded at least ten times. The V call is TRBV7-2, the J call TRBJ1-1, with D hard to call. V dropped 2 bases and J dropped 6 bases, with 16 bases sitting between them. This CDR3 spans 15 amino acids. Germline-derived CDR1 and CDR2 are SGHTA and FQGNSA. The CDR3 protein is CASSLRSGSFAEAFF. The DNA for the CDR3 is TGTGCCAGCAGCTTAAGGTCTGGGAGTTTCGCTGAAGCTTTCTTT. The whole variable domain, remainder taken from reference TRBV7-2 and TRBJ1-1, is GAGVSQSPSNKVTEKGKDVELRCDPISGHTALYWYRQSLGQGLEFLIYFQGNSAPDKSGLPSDRFSAERTGGSVSTLTIQRTQQEDSAVYLCASSLRSGSFAEAFFGQGTRLTVV.